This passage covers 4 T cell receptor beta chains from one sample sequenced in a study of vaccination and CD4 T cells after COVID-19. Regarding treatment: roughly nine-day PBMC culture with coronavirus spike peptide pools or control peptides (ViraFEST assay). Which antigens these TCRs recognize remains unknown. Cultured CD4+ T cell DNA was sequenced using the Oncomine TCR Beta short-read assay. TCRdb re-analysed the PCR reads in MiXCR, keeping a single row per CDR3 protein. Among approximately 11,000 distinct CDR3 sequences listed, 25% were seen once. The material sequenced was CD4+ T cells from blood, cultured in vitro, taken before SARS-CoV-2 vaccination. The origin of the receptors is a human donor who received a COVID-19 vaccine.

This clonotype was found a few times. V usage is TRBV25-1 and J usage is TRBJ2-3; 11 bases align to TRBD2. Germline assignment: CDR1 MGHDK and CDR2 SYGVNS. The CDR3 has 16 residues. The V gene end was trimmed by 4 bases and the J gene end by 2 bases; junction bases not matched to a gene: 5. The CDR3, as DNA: TGTGCCAGCAGTGTGGGACTAGCGGTGCACACAGATACGCAGTATTTT. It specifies CASSVGLAVHTDTQYF.

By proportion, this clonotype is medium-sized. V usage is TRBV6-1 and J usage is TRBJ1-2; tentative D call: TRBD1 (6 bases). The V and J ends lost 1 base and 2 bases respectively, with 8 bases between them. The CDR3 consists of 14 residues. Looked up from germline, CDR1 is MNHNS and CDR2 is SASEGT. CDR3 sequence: CASSEGGANYGYTF. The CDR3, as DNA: TGTGCCAGCAGTGAAGGGGGGGCCAACTATGGCTACACCTTC.

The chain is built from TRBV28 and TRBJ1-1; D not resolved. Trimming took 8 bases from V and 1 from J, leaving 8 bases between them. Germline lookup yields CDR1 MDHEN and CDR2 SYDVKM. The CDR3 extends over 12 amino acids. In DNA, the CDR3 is TGTGCCAGCCGAGGGCAGAACACTGAAGCTTTCTTT. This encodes CASRGQNTEAFF.

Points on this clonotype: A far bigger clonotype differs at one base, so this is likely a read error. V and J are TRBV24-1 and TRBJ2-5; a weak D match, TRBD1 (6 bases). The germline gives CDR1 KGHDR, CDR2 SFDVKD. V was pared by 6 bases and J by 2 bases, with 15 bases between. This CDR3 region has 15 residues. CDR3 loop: CATSPHRQAQETQYF. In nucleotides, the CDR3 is TGTGCCACCAGTCCCCACCGACAGGCTCAAGAGACCCAGTACTTC.